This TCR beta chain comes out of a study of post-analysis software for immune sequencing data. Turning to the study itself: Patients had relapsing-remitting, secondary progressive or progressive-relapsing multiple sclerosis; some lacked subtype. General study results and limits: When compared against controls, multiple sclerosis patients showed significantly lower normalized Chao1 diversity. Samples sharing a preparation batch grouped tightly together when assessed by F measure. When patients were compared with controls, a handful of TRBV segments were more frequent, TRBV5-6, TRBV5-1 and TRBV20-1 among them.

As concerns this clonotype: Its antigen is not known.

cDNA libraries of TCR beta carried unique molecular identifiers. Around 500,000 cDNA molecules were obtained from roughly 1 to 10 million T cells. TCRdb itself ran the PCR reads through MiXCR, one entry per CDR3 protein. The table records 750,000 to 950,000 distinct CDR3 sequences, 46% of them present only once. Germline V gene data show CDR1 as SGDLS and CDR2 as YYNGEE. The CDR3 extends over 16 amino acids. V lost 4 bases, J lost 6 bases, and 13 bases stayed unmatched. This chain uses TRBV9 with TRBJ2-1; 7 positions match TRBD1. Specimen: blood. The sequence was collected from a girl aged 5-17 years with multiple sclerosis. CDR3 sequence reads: CASSSRSGGAGNEQFF. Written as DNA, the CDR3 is TGTGCCAGCAGCTCAAGATCAGGGGGAGCTGGCAATGAGCAGTTCTTC.